The entry that follows covers one TCR beta chain sequence. Its antigen is unknown. Clones were read by immunoSEQ multiplex PCR, and TCRdb kept only the in-frame ones, dropping some. The table has some 99,000 clones, around 87% seen once; the top ten hold roughly 4.4%. The analysis combined second doses at about 4 or about 12 weeks. This entry belongs to a study of T cell responses to AZD1222 COVID-19 vaccine. Study-level points and caveats: Only a handful of AZD1222 recipients, six or seven in all, had baseline seropositivity. Regions 160-218 and 743-854 dominated among vaccine-associated CD4 TCRs spanning spike. None of the repertoires were sampled until the peak T cell response had passed.

In germline, CDR1 is LNHDA, CDR2 SQIVND (reference sequence). The CDR3 is 15 residues long. V was cut by 5 bases and J by 5 bases, with 18 bases left in between. The sample here was peripheral blood, taken 28 days after the second AZD1222 dose. This sequence joins TRBV19 and TRBJ1-2; no reliable D call. This clonotype was sampled from an adult who received the AZD1222 COVID-19 vaccine. The CDR3 DNA is TGTGCCAGTAGTCGGGTAGTGCAGCCCCAATATGGCTACACCTTC. Translation: CASSRVVQPQYGYTF.